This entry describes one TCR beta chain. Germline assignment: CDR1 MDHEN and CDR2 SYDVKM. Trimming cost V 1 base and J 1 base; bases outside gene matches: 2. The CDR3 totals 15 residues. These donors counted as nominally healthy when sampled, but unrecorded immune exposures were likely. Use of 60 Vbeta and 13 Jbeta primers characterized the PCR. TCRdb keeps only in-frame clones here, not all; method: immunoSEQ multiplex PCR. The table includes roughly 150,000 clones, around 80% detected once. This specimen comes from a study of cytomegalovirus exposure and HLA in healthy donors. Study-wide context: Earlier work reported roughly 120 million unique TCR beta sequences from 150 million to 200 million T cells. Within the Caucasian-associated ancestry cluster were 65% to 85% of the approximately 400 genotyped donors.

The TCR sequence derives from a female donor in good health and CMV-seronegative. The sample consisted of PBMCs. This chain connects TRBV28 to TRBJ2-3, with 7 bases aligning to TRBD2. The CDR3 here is CASSLSSGGTDTQYF. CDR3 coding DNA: TGTGCCAGCAGTTTATCCAGCGGGGGCACAGATACGCAGTATTTT.